The 17 T cell receptor beta chains in this list originate from one sample, sequenced in a study of OX40 agonist ivuxolimab in advanced cancers. TCRdb keeps only in-frame clones here, not all; method: immunoSEQ multiplex PCR. The sample comprises around 74,000 clones, roughly 90% of which are singletons, and less than 3% rests with the top ten. The sample was CD4+ or CD8+ T cells sorted from blood, taken in a trial of the OX40 agonist ivuxolimab. These TCRs come from an adult with an advanced solid tumor such as melanoma, head and neck, liver or kidney cancer.

The V gene is TRBV18, the J gene TRBJ1-5; the D gene is possibly TRBD1 (5 bases). The CDR3 extends over 14 amino acids. V lost 6 bases and J lost 2, with 11 bases in between. Germline assignment: CDR1 KGHSH and CDR2 LQKENI. The CDR3 sequence: CASSLGTGNQPQHF. The CDR3 DNA follows: TGTGCCAGCTCCCTTGGGACGGGCAATCAGCCCCAGCATTTT.

The gene calls are TRBV28 and TRBJ1-1; D uncertain. Germline V CDR1 and CDR2: MDHEN, SYDVKM. The length of the CDR3 is 14 residues. V gave up 4 bases and J gave up 2 bases, with 11 bases separating them. CDR3 amino acids: CASSSWTDNTEAFF. The CDR3 DNA is TGTGCCAGCAGTTCGTGGACGGACAACACTGAAGCTTTCTTT.

The count of this clone is one. The chain links TRBV30 to TRBJ2-7; 10 positions match TRBD2. This CDR3 is built from 16 residues. Germline V CDR1 and CDR2: GTSNPN, SVGIG (reference sequence). Trimming at V came to 0 bases and at J to 5 bases, leaving 10 bases not matched to a gene. This CDR3 is CAWSVDWASGRNEQYF. CDR3 sequence (DNA): TGTGCCTGGAGTGTAGACTGGGCTAGCGGGAGAAACGAGCAGTACTTC.

This chain connects TRBV6-1 to TRBJ2-7, with D uncertain. With 5 bases removed from V and 7 bases from J, the gap between germline ends came to 12 bases. CDR1 is MNHNS, CDR2 SASEGT, per germline. The CDR3 runs 12 residues. The CDR3 spells CASSFAGSEQYF. In nucleotides, the CDR3 is TGTGCCAGCAGTTTCGCCGGGTCAGAGCAGTACTTC.

This chain links TRBV7-2 with TRBJ1-1; no definite D call. The germline V gene has CDR1 SGHTA and CDR2 FQGNSA. V was pared by 3 bases and J by 11 bases, with 13 bases between. The CDR3 consists of 12 residues. CDR3 region: CASSFDTPRAFF. CDR3 nucleotide sequence: TGTGCCAGCAGCTTTGACACCCCTCGGGCTTTCTTT.

The chain links TRBV7-8 to TRBJ2-1, with D tentatively TRBD1 (6 bases). The CDR3 contains 14 residues. The V gene lost 5 bases and the J gene lost 9 bases, with 17 bases spanning the gap. The germline V gene encodes CDR1 SGHVS and CDR2 FQNEAQ. CDR3 residues: CASSRGGVRGEQFF. The CDR3 nucleotides read TGTGCCAGCAGCCGAGGGGGAGTTCGCGGTGAGCAGTTCTTC.

The chain is built from TRBV28 and TRBJ1-4; D might be TRBD1 (5 bases). CDR3 size: 15 residues. Deletions cut 10 bases from V and 7 bases from J, with 22 bases between. Germline lookup yields CDR1 MDHEN and CDR2 SYDVKM. The CDR3, as DNA: TGTGCCACCCAGTTTATTAGGGGAGTCCGTGAAAAACTGTTTTTT. This encodes CATQFIRGVREKLFF. Complete variable domain (other parts from reference TRBV28 and TRBJ1-4): DVKVTQSSRYLVKRTGEKVFLECVQDMDHENMFWYRQDPGLGLRLIYFSYDVKMKEKGDIPEGYSVSREKKERFSLILESASTNQTSMYLCATQFIRGVREKLFFGSGTQLSVL.

The chain has TRBV6-5 and TRBJ1-2, with D possibly matching TRBD1 (6 bases). Germline V gives CDR1 MNHEY, CDR2 SVGAGI. The V end lost 6 bases, the J end lost 8 bases, and 10 bases lay between the germline ends. This CDR3 spans 11 amino acids. CDR3 loop: CASRRGEGYTF. CDR3 nucleotides: TGTGCCAGCAGGAGGGGGGAGGGCTACACCTTC.

The chain is built from TRBV28 and TRBJ1-2; no clear D gene. Germline CDR1 and CDR2: MDHEN and SYDVKM. This CDR3 spans 14 amino acids. V lost 3 bases and J lost 4, with 12 bases in between. In DNA, the CDR3 is TGTGCCAGCAGTTTCACAGATCACCGCTATGGCTACACCTTC. This gives the protein CASSFTDHRYGYTF.

The sample holds one count of this clone. The J gene is TRBJ2-3, the V gene TRBV4-2; D may be TRBD2 (6 bases). With 0 bases removed from V and 2 bases from J, the gap between germline ends came to 12 bases. The CDR3 runs to 16 residues. From germline, CDR1 is LGHNA and CDR2 YNFKEQ. In nucleotides, the CDR3 is TGTGCCAGCAGCCAAGATCCTAGCGTCCACACAGATACGCAGTATTTT. This encodes CASSQDPSVHTDTQYF.

This chain uses TRBV5-5 with TRBJ1-1, with a tentative D call TRBD1 (5 bases). V lost 0 bases and J 6 bases, leaving 15 bases between the germline ends. CDR3 length: 15 residues. Looked up from germline, CDR1 is SGHKS and CDR2 is YYEKEE (reference sequence). Here the CDR3 reads CASSLANSGGSEAFF. CDR3 bases: TGTGCCAGCAGCTTGGCCAATTCGGGGGGGTCTGAAGCTTTCTTT.

The chain has TRBV2 and TRBJ2-1, with 9 bases identical to TRBD2. Losses at the gene ends were 5 bases for V and 0 bases for J; bases not matched to a gene: 5. The CDR3 contains 16 residues. Per germline, CDR1 SNHLY and CDR2 FYNNEI. CDR3 protein: CASSRSGGFSYNEQFF. The CDR3 DNA follows: TGTGCCAGCAGTAGAAGCGGGGGGTTCTCCTACAATGAGCAGTTCTTC.

This clone was seen just once. The chain couples TRBV4-1 to TRBJ1-3; possible D gene TRBD1, 5 bases. The CDR3 is 19 residues long. Per the germline V gene, CDR1 is MGHRA and CDR2 is YSYEKL. Trimming stripped 1 base from V and 0 bases from J, with 19 bases between. CDR3 DNA sequence: TGCGCCAGCAGCCAAGCCGGGGGGAAGAAGATTATCTCTGGAAACACCATATATTTT. This codes for CASSQAGGKKIISGNTIYF.

The chain carries TRBV27 and TRBJ1-2, with D perhaps TRBD1 (5 bases). The germline V and J ends were trimmed by 3 bases and 1 base, with 27 bases remaining between them. This CDR3 region has 20 residues. Germline values: CDR1 MNHEY, CDR2 SMNVEV (reference sequence). The CDR3 sequence: CASSFRRGPTVGGLNYGYTF. In DNA, the CDR3 is TGTGCCAGCAGTTTTCGGAGGGGCCCAACAGTCGGGGGACTTAACTATGGCTACACCTTC.

V usage is TRBV2 and J usage is TRBJ2-3; D call uncertain. The CDR3 covers 15 residues. The V gene lost 7 bases and the J gene lost 0 bases, with 14 bases spanning the gap. Per the germline V gene, CDR1 is SNHLY and CDR2 is FYNNEI. The CDR3: CASKLSAASTDTQYF. In DNA form, the CDR3 reads TGTGCCAGCAAGTTGTCGGCAGCTAGCACAGATACGCAGTATTTT. Supplemented by reference TRBV2 and TRBJ2-3, the full variable domain reads EPEVTQTPSHQVTQMGQEVILRCVPISNHLYFYWYRQILGQKVEFLVSFYNNEISEKSEIFDDQFSVERPDGSNFTLKIRSTKLEDSAMYFCASKLSAASTDTQYFGPGTRLTVL.

The CDR3 protein is CASSSWQGVSRGYTF. CDR3 nucleotide sequence: TGTGCCAGCAGCTCCTGGCAGGGCGTCTCCAGGGGCTACACCTTC. This chain connects TRBV11-2 to TRBJ1-2; D is possibly TRBD1 (5 bases). The CDR3 length is 15 residues. Per the germline V gene, CDR1 is SGHAT and CDR2 is FQNNGV. V dropped 4 bases and J dropped 8 bases, with 20 bases sitting between them.

V and J are TRBV5-1 and TRBJ1-1; no firm D call. The CDR3 is 15 amino acids. V was pared by 0 bases and J by 4 bases, with 13 bases between. Germline assignment: CDR1 SGHRS and CDR2 YFSETQ. Written as DNA, the CDR3 is TGCGCCAGCAGCTTGGTAGGAGCATCGGGCACTGAAGCTTTCTTT. Translating it yields CASSLVGASGTEAFF.